This T cell receptor beta chain was observed in a study of cytomegalovirus exposure and HLA in healthy donors. A multiplex PCR was run with 60 Vbeta primers and 13 Jbeta primers. Libraries were prepared by immunoSEQ multiplex PCR; TCRdb keeps only in-frame clonotypes and omits some of them. The table lists roughly 120,000 clones. Details on this clone: Its cognate antigen is unknown.

Trimming at V came to 3 bases and at J to 3 bases, leaving 5 bases not matched to a gene. The germline V gene encodes CDR1 SGHNT and CDR2 YYREEE (reference sequence). CDR3 length equals 15 residues. The study, taken as a whole, reports: Later analysis identified over 15,000 TCR beta sequences associated with HLA alleles, using a false discovery rate threshold of 0.05.

The chain couples TRBV5-4 to TRBJ2-7; the match to TRBD1 covers 11 bases. The clonotype comes from a man in his forties or fifties in good health and CMV-seronegative. Input material: PBMCs. CDR3 amino acids: CASSSPGQGVYEQYF. The CDR3 DNA reads TGTGCCAGCAGCTCTCCGGGACAGGGGGTCTACGAGCAGTACTTC.